This T cell receptor beta chain was obtained from a study of blood T cell repertoires in COVID-19. For the study at large: PBMCs, B-cell-depleted T cells, or T cells were the source of the cDNA or gDNA that made up the material.

The protocol was immunoSEQ multiplex PCR, while the TCRdb copy is restricted to in-frame clones and leaves out a portion. This table holds about 200,000 clones, roughly 85% found once. Material for sequencing was peripheral blood. The sequence was collected from a man aged 60-69 years with acute or convalescent COVID-19.

The CDR3 region is CASSGGGARVEQYF. CDR3 nucleotide sequence: TGTGCCAGCAGTGGAGGCGGGGCCAGGGTCGAGCAGTACTTC. The chain is built from TRBV6-2 or TRBV6-3 and TRBJ2-7, with D possibly TRBD2 on 6 matching bases. The CDR3 runs to 14 residues. V was shortened by 5 bases and J by 6 bases, with 17 bases between the two germline ends. Germline V gene sequence: CDR1 MNHEY, CDR2 SVGEGT.